This TCR beta chain is drawn from a study of shared clonotypes between healthy human individuals. Study at large: Donor ages ranged 18 to 49 years: a couple of women, a few men. A donor's plate count was three for CD4 naive and three for CD4 memory; CD8 naive had two and CD8 memory one.

The germline V gene has CDR1 SGDLS and CDR2 YYNGEE. V was cut by 1 base and J by 6 bases, with 9 bases left in between. The CDR3 runs to 13 residues. Concerning this clone itself: Its antigen is not known.

Sequenced by immunoSEQ multiplex PCR; TCRdb stores in-frame clones only, minus some. Of about 2.1 million clones listed, approximately 94% are singletons. Study-wide points: It was the non-shared clonotypes that had lower generation probabilities than clonotypes shared by all four donors. Among donors, the sharing of clonotypes was expected to be influenced by sequencing depth.

CD45RO-negative, CCR7-positively selected cells formed the naive CD8 fraction, excluding terminally differentiated effector memory CD45RA+ cells. Specimen: naive CD8+ T cells from PBMCs. The chain carries TRBV9 and TRBJ2-3; D is unclear. This TCR derives from a man between 18 and 35 years old in good health. Some clones in this sample may be carry-over from other donors' samples. CDR3 residues: CASSVSFPDTQYF. The CDR3 coding sequence is TGTGCCAGCAGCGTATCTTTTCCTGATACGCAGTATTTT.